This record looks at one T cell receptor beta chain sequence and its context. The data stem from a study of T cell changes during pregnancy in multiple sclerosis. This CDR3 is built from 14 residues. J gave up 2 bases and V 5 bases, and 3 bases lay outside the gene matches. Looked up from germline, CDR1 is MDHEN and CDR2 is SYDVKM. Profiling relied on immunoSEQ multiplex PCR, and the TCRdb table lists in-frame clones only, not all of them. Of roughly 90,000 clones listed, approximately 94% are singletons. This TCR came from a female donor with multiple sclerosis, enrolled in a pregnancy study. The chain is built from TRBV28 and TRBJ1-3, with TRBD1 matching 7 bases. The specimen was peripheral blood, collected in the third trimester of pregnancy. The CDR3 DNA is TGTGCCAGCAGTCGGACAGGTCCTGGAAACACCATATATTTT. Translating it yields CASSRTGPGNTIYF.